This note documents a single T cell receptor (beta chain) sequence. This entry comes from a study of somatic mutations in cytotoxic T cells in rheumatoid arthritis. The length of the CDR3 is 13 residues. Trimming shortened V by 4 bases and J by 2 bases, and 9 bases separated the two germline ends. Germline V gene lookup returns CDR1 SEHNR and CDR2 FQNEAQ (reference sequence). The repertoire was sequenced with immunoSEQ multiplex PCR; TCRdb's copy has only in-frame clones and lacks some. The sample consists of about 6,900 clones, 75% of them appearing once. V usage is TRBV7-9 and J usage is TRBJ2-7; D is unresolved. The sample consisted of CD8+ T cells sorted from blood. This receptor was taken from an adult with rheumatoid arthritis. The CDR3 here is CASSSQFTYEQYF. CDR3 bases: TGTGCCAGCAGCTCCCAATTTACCTACGAGCAGTACTTC.